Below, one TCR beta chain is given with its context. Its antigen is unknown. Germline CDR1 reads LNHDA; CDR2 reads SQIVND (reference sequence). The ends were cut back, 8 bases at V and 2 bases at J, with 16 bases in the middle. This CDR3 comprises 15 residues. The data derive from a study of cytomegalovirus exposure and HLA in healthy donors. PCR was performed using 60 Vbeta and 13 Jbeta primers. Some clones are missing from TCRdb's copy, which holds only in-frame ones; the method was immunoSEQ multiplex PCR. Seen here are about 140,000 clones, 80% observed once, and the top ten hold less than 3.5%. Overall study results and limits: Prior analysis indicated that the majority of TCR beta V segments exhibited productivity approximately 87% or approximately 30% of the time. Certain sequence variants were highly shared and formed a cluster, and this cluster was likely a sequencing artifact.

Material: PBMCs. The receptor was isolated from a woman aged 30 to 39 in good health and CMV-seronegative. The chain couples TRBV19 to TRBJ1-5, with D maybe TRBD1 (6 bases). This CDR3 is CASGGQSRGNQPQHF. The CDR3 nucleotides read TGTGCCAGTGGGGGACAAAGCCGCGGCAATCAGCCCCAGCATTTT.